This paragraph covers one TCR beta chain sequence. Original processing notes: Amplified reference gene primers provided the basis for estimating nucleated cell counts. Libraries were prepared by immunoSEQ multiplex PCR; TCRdb keeps only in-frame clonotypes and omits some of them. V and J calls and clone size follow that table, whereas D and trimming were derived from the DNA. This repertoire shows about 300,000 clones, 88% found once; its top ten account for 5.5% to 8%. These data are taken from a study of blood T cell repertoires in COVID-19. The CDR3 runs 19 residues. Germline V lookup: CDR1 SGHVS, CDR2 FQNEAQ. J gave up 2 bases and V 4 bases, and 17 bases lay outside the gene matches.

V gene TRBV7-8 combines with J gene TRBJ1-5; 7 nucleotides align to TRBD1. This receptor was taken from a woman younger than 45 who had recovered from COVID-19. Specimen: peripheral blood. As DNA, the CDR3 is TGTGCCAGCAGCTCACAAGAGGGGGCGGGACAAGAGGGCAATCAGCCCCAGCATTTT. Translating gives CASSSQEGAGQEGNQPQHF.